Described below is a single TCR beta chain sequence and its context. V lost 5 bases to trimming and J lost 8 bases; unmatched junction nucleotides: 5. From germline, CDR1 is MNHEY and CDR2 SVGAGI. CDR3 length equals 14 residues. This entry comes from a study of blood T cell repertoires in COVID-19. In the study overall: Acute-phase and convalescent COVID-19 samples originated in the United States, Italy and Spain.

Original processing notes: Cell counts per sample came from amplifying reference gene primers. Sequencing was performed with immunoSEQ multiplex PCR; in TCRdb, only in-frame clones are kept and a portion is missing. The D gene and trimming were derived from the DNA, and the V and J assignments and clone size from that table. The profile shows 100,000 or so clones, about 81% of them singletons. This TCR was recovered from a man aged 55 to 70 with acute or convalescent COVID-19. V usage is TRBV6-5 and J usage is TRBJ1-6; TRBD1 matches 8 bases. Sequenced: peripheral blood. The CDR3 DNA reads TGTGCCAGCAGTCGGACAGGGTATGATTCACCCCTCCACTTT. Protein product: CASSRTGYDSPLHF.